These T cell receptor beta chains were read from a single sample in a study of blood T cells in healthy people across ages. TCRdb re-derived calls from the 5' RACE reads in MiXCR, one entry per CDR3 protein. The data hold approximately 1.5 million distinct CDR3 sequences, with roughly 43% observed a single time. Sequenced input: blood. These receptors all come from a woman aged 18-29 years in good health. CDR3s include the opening cysteine and the closing phenylalanine or tryptophan. A D gene is named only where the DNA matches it firmly. Only some rows state a clone size, as once, few, many or a class for expanded clones.

DNA	CDR3	D	length	V	J	size
TGCGCCGGCAGCCAGGGCCAGGAGGGGACCTGTGGCTACACCTTC	CAGSQGQEGTCGYTF	NA	15	TRBV4-1	TRBJ1-2	NA
TGTGCCAGCAGCCAAGAAGAACTAGCGGGAGCAGAGACCCAGTACTTC	CASSQEELAGAETQYF	TRBD2	16	TRBV4-2	TRBJ2-5	few
TGTGACAGCAGCAGCCGGGACCCCGCCTCCTACGAGCAGTACTTC	CDSSSRDPASYEQYF	NA	15	TRBV7-8	TRBJ2-7	NA
TGTGCCACCATCGAGGGACAGGGACGCAATCAGCCCCAGCATTTT	CATIEGQGRNQPQHF	TRBD1	15	TRBV15	TRBJ1-5	NA
TGCGCCAGCAGTCAGCCCACCGGAAGCAACTATGGCTACACCTTC	CASSQPTGSNYGYTF	NA	15	TRBV4-1	TRBJ1-2	few
TGTGCCAGCAGCCTGGGGGAGATTCGGAAACTGTTTTTT	CASSLGEIRKLFF	NA	13	TRBV6-2/TRBV6-3	TRBJ1-4	NA
TGTGCCAGCAGTTTACGAACAGGGGGCAGCTATGGCTACACCTTC	CASSLRTGGSYGYTF	TRBD1	15	TRBV12-3/TRBV12-4	TRBJ1-2	few
TGCAGTGCTAAGGACCCACGAGGCGGTGACATTCAGTACTTC	CSAKDPRGGDIQYF	NA	14	TRBV20-1	TRBJ2-4	NA
TGTGCCAGCAGCTTAGTTGGGACTAGCGGTAACACAGCTACGCAGTATTTT	CASSLVGTSGNTATQYF	TRBD2	17	TRBV7-2	TRBJ2-3	NA
TGTGCCAGCAGCTTATTGGGCCAGGGGGCGTCCGGTGGCTACACCTTC	CASSLLGQGASGGYTF	TRBD1	16	TRBV7-2	TRBJ1-2	NA
TGTGCCAGCAGCTTAGCGATTCGGTCCAACTATGGCTACACCTTC	CASSLAIRSNYGYTF	NA	15	TRBV7-2	TRBJ1-2	NA
TGTGCCAGCAGTCAGTATACAGGGGGCAAGAAGATTGAGCAGTTCTTC	CASSQYTGGKKIEQFF	TRBD1	16	TRBV6-6	TRBJ2-1	NA
TGTGCCATCAGTGAGTCGAATCAAGCTAACTATGGCTACACCTTC	CAISESNQANYGYTF	NA	15	TRBV10-3	TRBJ1-2	few
TGTGCCAGCAGCGACTTTCGACAGGGTAGGACTGAAGCTTTCTTT	CASSDFRQGRTEAFF	TRBD1	15	TRBV7-9	TRBJ1-1	NA
TGTGCCAGCACTACCCTGGGAAAGTACAATGAGCAGTTCTTC	CASTTLGKYNEQFF	NA	14	TRBV28	TRBJ2-1	NA
TGCAGTGCTAGAGATCCCGCCACAGGGGGCGATGAGCAGTTCTTC	CSARDPATGGDEQFF	TRBD1	15	TRBV20-1	TRBJ2-1	NA
TGTGCCAGCAGAAAAAGCTACAGGGGGCAGAACTATGGCTACACCTTC	CASRKSYRGQNYGYTF	TRBD1	16	TRBV27	TRBJ1-2	once
TGTGCCAGCAGTTACACCTCTGGAGGGGAGCTGTTTTTT	CASSYTSGGELFF	NA	13	TRBV6-5	TRBJ2-2	few
TGTGCCATCAGTGACCCGGTGAACACTGAAGCTTTCTTT	CAISDPVNTEAFF	NA	13	TRBV10-3	TRBJ1-1	few
TGTGCCAGCAGCGGCCCCCACTCGGGCACTGAAGCTTTCTTT	CASSGPHSGTEAFF	NA	14	TRBV9	TRBJ1-1	NA
TGTGCCAGCAGAGACGACAGGGGGAGAGCTTTCTTT	CASRDDRGRAFF	TRBD1	12	TRBV12-3/TRBV12-4	TRBJ1-1	few
TGTGCCACCAGCATAGTCGGTCTCCCAGATACGCAGTATTTT	CATSIVGLPDTQYF	NA	14	TRBV15	TRBJ2-3	NA
TGCAGTGCTAGAGTTAATAGCGGGACCTCCAATGAGCAGTTCTTC	CSARVNSGTSNEQFF	TRBD2	15	TRBV20-1	TRBJ2-1	NA
TGTGCCAGCAGTTACCTATCTACAGGGTATGGCTACACCTTC	CASSYLSTGYGYTF	NA	14	TRBV6-5	TRBJ1-2	few
TGTGCCAGCAGCTTCCCTTTTGGACTAGCGGGGGGCAGCCGATCTAGCACAGATACGCAGTATTTT	CASSFPFGLAGGSRSSTDTQYF	TRBD2	22	TRBV11-1	TRBJ2-3	few
TGCAGTGCTAGAGATAGGGGGGGGGCCTACAATGAGCAGTTCTTC	CSARDRGGAYNEQFF	NA	15	TRBV20-1	TRBJ2-1	NA
TGTGCCTGGAGTGTTGTGGTGAGCACAGATACGCAGTATTTT	CAWSVVVSTDTQYF	NA	14	TRBV30	TRBJ2-3	NA
TGCAGCATTGACTATCTAGCGGGGAATGAGCAGTTCTTC	CSIDYLAGNEQFF	TRBD2	13	TRBV29-1	TRBJ2-1	NA
TGCGCCAGCAGCCCCAATCTAGGCAAGCACGAGCAGTACTTC	CASSPNLGKHEQYF	NA	14	TRBV5-1	TRBJ2-7	NA
TGCGCCAGCAGCCAAGATGCTGGGGTCCCTTCCTACGAGCAGTACTTC	CASSQDAGVPSYEQYF	NA	16	TRBV4-3	TRBJ2-7	NA
TGTGCCAGCAGCTTAAACAGGGGCAATGAGCAGTTCTTC	CASSLNRGNEQFF	TRBD1	13	TRBV11-2	TRBJ2-1	many
TGTGCCAGCAGTTACCGCGGGAGCCACGATGAGCAGTTCTTC	CASSYRGSHDEQFF	TRBD2	14	TRBV6-5	TRBJ2-1	NA
TGTGCCAGCAGCCGCCTCCCTACGCGGGAGGGTCGAGAGACCCAGTACTTC	CASSRLPTREGRETQYF	TRBD2	17	TRBV12-3/TRBV12-4	TRBJ2-5	NA
TGTGCCAGCAGCTTAAGACCAAGGGGGACTGAAGCTTTCTTT	CASSLRPRGTEAFF	NA	14	TRBV7-3	TRBJ1-1	NA
TGTGCCAGCAGTAGGGACGGCACAGATACGAAGTATTTT	CASSRDGTDTKYF	NA	13	TRBV6-2/TRBV6-3	TRBJ2-3	NA
TGTGCCAGCAGCTGGAGGGGGAAGAACACCATATATTTT	CASSWRGKNTIYF	NA	13	TRBV7-2	TRBJ1-3	once
TGTGCCAGCAGCTCCGCTCTGGAGGCACCCGAGCAGTACTTC	CASSSALEAPEQYF	NA	14	TRBV11-2	TRBJ2-7	few
TGCGCCAGCAGCTTTCAGGGAGAAGCGGGAACGCAGTATTTT	CASSFQGEAGTQYF	TRBD2	14	TRBV5-1	TRBJ2-3	few
TGTGCCAGCAGCCTAAGTGAAATGGAGACCCAGTACTTC	CASSLSEMETQYF	NA	13	TRBV12-3/TRBV12-4	TRBJ2-5	many
TGCAGTGCCGACAGGTCGTTTAATTCACCCCTCCACTTT	CSADRSFNSPLHF	NA	13	TRBV20-1	TRBJ1-6	few
TGTGCCAGCAGTAGCTGGACTAGCGGGAATGAGCAGTTCTTC	CASSSWTSGNEQFF	TRBD2	14	TRBV7-6	TRBJ2-1	NA
TGTGCCAGCAGCTTAAGGCAACACTCTGGGGCCAACGTCCTGACTTTC	CASSLRQHSGANVLTF	NA	16	TRBV7-2	TRBJ2-6	NA
TGTGCCAGCCATTTGCGGAACGCCTACGAGCAGTACTTC	CASHLRNAYEQYF	NA	13	TRBV28	TRBJ2-7	NA
TGTGCCACCAGCAGTTATCCCGAGATTGAGCAGTACTTC	CATSSYPEIEQYF	NA	13	TRBV15	TRBJ2-7	NA
TGTGCCAGCGGGCGTCGGTACTTC	CASGRRYF	NA	8	TRBV10-3	TRBJ2-5	NA
TGCAGCGTTCCCGGGACTGAGAACTATGGCTACACCTTC	CSVPGTENYGYTF	NA	13	TRBV29-1	TRBJ1-2	NA
TGCAGCGTGGTGGGGACAGGCTCAGTGGCTGAAGCTTTCTTT	CSVVGTGSVAEAFF	TRBD1	14	TRBV29-1	TRBJ1-1	NA